Each of the 30 T cell receptor beta chains below was sequenced from the same sample in a study of blood T cells in healthy people across ages. The second PCR ran roughly 6 to 12 cycles with a sample-barcoded 5' primer and J-beta primers. Each CDR3 protein gets one entry after TCRdb re-called the 5' RACE reads with MiXCR. The sample shows 700,000 to 850,000 distinct CDR3 sequences, under 40% of them seen only once. The sample comprised blood. The receptors stem from a man in his late teens or twenties in good health.

This clonotype was seen a handful of times. The chain uses TRBV2 and TRBJ2-3; 13 bases are shared with TRBD2. The CDR3 is made up of 14 amino acids. With V trimmed by 9 bases and J by 4 bases, 4 bases remained unmatched. CDR1 is SNHLY, CDR2 FYNNEI, per germline. CDR3 sequence: CARTSGGLADTQYF. CDR3 coding DNA: TGTGCCAGGACTAGCGGGGGGTTGGCAGATACGCAGTATTTT.

The gene calls are TRBV13 and TRBJ1-1; a weak D match, TRBD1 (5 bases). The CDR3 sequence is 14 residues long. V gave up 1 base and J gave up 10 bases, with 16 bases separating them. Germline assignment: CDR1 PRHDT and CDR2 FYEKMQ (reference sequence). The CDR3 nucleotides are TGTGCCAGCAGCTTAGTCCCCGTCAGTGGGGGAGCTTTCTTT. Translation: CASSLVPVSGGAFF.

The chain recombines TRBV10-3 with TRBJ2-5, with 12 bases fitting TRBD1. V was clipped by 4 bases and J by 4 bases; unmatched bases: 10. The CDR3 length is 17 residues. CDR1 is ENHRY and CDR2 is SYGVKD in the germline V gene. CDR3 coding DNA: TGTGCCATCAGTGGCCCCGGGGGACAGGGGGCGTCAGAGACCCAGTACTTC. It encodes CAISGPGGQGASETQYF.

In the case of this clonotype: The junction departs from germline at one end; a sequencing error may be responsible. The rearrangement uses TRBV6-5 and TRBJ1-1; 8 bases line up with TRBD1. In germline, CDR1 is MNHEY, CDR2 SVGAGI. This CDR3 contains 15 residues. The CDR3 reads CAGSSGLTGVTEAFF. CDR3 coding DNA: TGTGCCGGCAGCTCGGGGCTGACAGGGGTCACTGAAGCTTTCTTT.

In its sample, this clonotype was seen a few times. The CDR3 DNA reads as TGTGCCAGCAGCCTACTCGGGGGACCCTCCTACGAGCAGTACTTC. This sequence encodes CASSLLGGPSYEQYF. The chain has TRBV6-6 and TRBJ2-7; D is perhaps TRBD2 (6 bases). Germline assignment: CDR1 MNHNY and CDR2 SVGAGI (reference sequence). The CDR3 covers 15 residues. V shed 6 bases and J shed 0 bases, with 15 bases lying between them.

A few counts support this clonotype. This chain joins TRBV4-2 and TRBJ1-5; unclear D gene. Germline values: CDR1 LGHNA, CDR2 YNFKEQ. V was pared by 2 bases and J by 7 bases, with 9 bases between. CDR3 length: 13 residues. Here the CDR3 reads CASSQTRGQPQHF. Here the CDR3 DNA reads TGTGCCAGCAGCCAAACGCGCGGGCAGCCCCAGCATTTT.

The chain couples TRBV6-5 to TRBJ1-1; TRBD1 is a possible D gene (5 bases). The CDR3 runs 14 residues. Trimming removed 2 bases from V and 6 bases from J, with 13 bases in between. From germline, CDR1 is MNHEY and CDR2 SVGAGI. This CDR3 reads CASSYGGGKAEAFF. CDR3 in DNA: TGTGCCAGCAGTTACGGGGGTGGGAAGGCTGAAGCTTTCTTT.

The rearrangement uses TRBV4-2 and TRBJ1-2; maybe TRBD1 (5 bases). Trimming shortened V by 0 bases and J by 2 bases, and 13 bases separated the two germline ends. This CDR3 has 16 residues. CDR1 and CDR2 from the germline V gene are LGHNA and YNFKEQ. CDR3 DNA: TGTGCCAGCAGCCAAGATCGGTGGGGGACCAACTATGGCTACACCTTC. Amino acid sequence: CASSQDRWGTNYGYTF.

CDR3 sequence reads: CASSRTGGDGYTEAFF. The CDR3 nucleotides read TGTGCCAGCAGCCGCACCGGGGGGGACGGGTACACTGAAGCTTTCTTT. The chain links TRBV6-5 to TRBJ1-1; maybe TRBD1 (5 bases). V was shortened by 6 bases and J by 3 bases, with 20 bases between the two germline ends. The CDR3 totals 16 residues. Germline loops: CDR1 MNHEY, CDR2 SVGAGI.

Notes on this clonotype: A read error may account for a junction end that differs from germline. This sequence joins TRBV7-9 and TRBJ1-6, with 10 bases identical to TRBD1. There are 16 residues in the CDR3. Germline assignment: CDR1 SEHNR and CDR2 FQNEAQ (reference sequence). This CDR3 is CASSTYRDRGDSPPHF. The CDR3 DNA sequence: TGTGCCAGCAGCACTTACCGGGACAGGGGAGACTCACCCCCCCACTTT.

CDR3 residues: CASSSRGGKETQYF. In DNA, the CDR3 is TGTGCCAGCAGCAGTCGGGGGGGTAAAGAGACCCAGTACTTC. This chain links TRBV3-1 with TRBJ2-7; 8 bases are shared with TRBD2. The tail of the sequence fits TRBJ2-5 better, so the J call may be wrong. This CDR3 has 14 amino acids. Germline loops: CDR1 LGHDT, CDR2 YNNKEL (reference sequence).

This clonotype was counted at least ten times. The chain links TRBV5-1 to TRBJ2-1; D is uncertain. The length of the CDR3 is 16 residues. V was shortened by 0 bases and J by 2 bases, with 12 bases between the two germline ends. Looked up from germline, CDR1 is SGHRS and CDR2 is YFSETQ. The CDR3 reads CASSLGPLGTYNEQFF. The CDR3 nucleotides are TGCGCCAGCAGCTTGGGGCCCCTGGGTACCTACAATGAGCAGTTCTTC. The whole variable domain, remainder taken from reference TRBV5-1 and TRBJ2-1, is KAGVTQTPRYLIKTRGQQVTLSCSPISGHRSVSWYQQTPGQGLQFLFEYFSETQRNKGNFPGRFSGRQFSNSRSEMNVSTLELGDSALYLCASSLGPLGTYNEQFFGPGTRLTVL.

The table lists this clonotype with a few counts. The gene calls are TRBV6-2 or TRBV6-3 and TRBJ2-7, with a weak D call TRBD1 (6 bases). CDR1 is MNHEY and CDR2 is SVGEGT in the germline V gene. The CDR3 spans 15 residues. V shed 0 bases and J shed 2 bases, with 11 bases lying between them. Written as DNA, the CDR3 is TGTGCCAGCAGTTACTCGACGGACAGACCCTACGAGCAGTACTTC. This codes for CASSYSTDRPYEQYF.

This clonotype appeared a few times. This chain links TRBV6-5 with TRBJ2-3; D possibly corresponds to TRBD1 (5 bases). This CDR3 is built from 17 residues. CDR1 and CDR2 from the germline V gene are MNHEY and SVGAGI. Trimming took 0 bases from V and 0 from J, leaving 13 bases between them. The CDR3 DNA sequence: TGTGCCAGCAGTTACTCGTTTATGGGGCTGAGCACAGATACGCAGTATTTT. Amino acid sequence: CASSYSFMGLSTDTQYF.

This clonotype appeared a few times. This chain links TRBV4-1 with TRBJ1-2; 8 bases line up with TRBD1. V lost 0 bases and J lost 4; bases outside the gene matches: 1. This CDR3 comprises 14 residues. The germline CDR1 and CDR2 sequences are MGHRA and YSYEKL. The CDR3 region is CASSQETGVYGYTF. In nucleotides, the CDR3 is TGCGCCAGCAGCCAAGAGACAGGGGTCTATGGCTACACCTTC.

This rearrangement joins TRBV13 to TRBJ2-1; no definite D call. From germline, CDR1 is PRHDT and CDR2 FYEKMQ (reference sequence). Trimming pared 5 bases from V and 2 bases from J, leaving 4 bases between. The CDR3 runs 12 residues. CDR3 sequence reads: CASSRAYNEQFF. The CDR3 DNA reads as TGTGCCAGCAGCCGCGCCTACAATGAGCAGTTCTTC.

Turning to this clonotype: It may be a read error: a sequence one base away is much more abundant. The CDR3 DNA reads TGCGCCAGCAGCATGAAGACTAGCGGGGGTTACAATGTGCAGTTCTTC. This sequence encodes CASSMKTSGGYNVQFF. The J gene is TRBJ2-1, the V gene TRBV5-1; 12 bases match TRBD2. Germline V gene sequence: CDR1 SGHRS, CDR2 YFSETQ. This CDR3 is built from 16 residues.

V usage is TRBV10-2 and J usage is TRBJ2-7; unclear D gene. Gene TRBJ2-5 matches the end of the DNA better, so the J call may be wrong. In germline, CDR1 is WSHSY, CDR2 SAAADI. The CDR3 is 13 residues long. The CDR3 nucleotides read TGCGCCAGCAGCGTCGACTCGCCGGAGACCCAGTACTTC. Amino acid sequence: CASSVDSPETQYF.

CDR3 amino acids: CASSPRLSQGAKNYGYTF. The CDR3 DNA reads as TGTGCCAGCAGCCCTAGGTTGAGTCAGGGGGCGAAGAACTATGGCTACACCTTC. The chain carries TRBV7-2 and TRBJ1-2; 8 bases are shared with TRBD1. The CDR3 contains 18 residues. CDR1 SGHTA and CDR2 FQGNSA come from the germline V gene. After removal of 5 bases from V and 2 bases from J, the junction contained 16 bases not matched to a gene.

This clonotype has only a few counts. V is TRBV20-1 and J is TRBJ1-5, with D hard to call. V gave up 5 bases and J gave up 1 base, with 12 bases separating them. The CDR3 is 14 residues long. The V gene's germline CDR1 is DFQATT and CDR2 SNEGSKA (reference sequence). The CDR3 nucleotides are TGCAGTGCTTTAAGTGACCCAAGCAATCAGCCCCAGCATTTT. Protein: CSALSDPSNQPQHF.

This sequence joins TRBV5-1 and TRBJ2-7; no firm D call. The V end was cut by 1 base, the J end by 7 bases, with 12 bases between. This CDR3 contains 13 residues. The germline CDR1 and CDR2 sequences are SGHRS and YFSETQ. The CDR3 loop is CASSLNRRNEQYF. CDR3 nucleotide sequence: TGCGCCAGCAGCTTGAATCGGCGCAATGAGCAGTACTTC.

This sequence joins TRBV4-1 and TRBJ1-1; 8 bases agree with TRBD1. Trimming cost V 1 base and J 2 bases; bases outside gene matches: 3. The CDR3 totals 15 residues. Germline assignment: CDR1 MGHRA and CDR2 YSYEKL. For the CDR3, the DNA is TGCGCCAGCAGCCAAGTCGGACAGGGCAACACTGAAGCTTTCTTT. Protein: CASSQVGQGNTEAFF.

This clonotype was seen a handful of times. This chain joins TRBV12-3 or TRBV12-4 and TRBJ1-2; D is unclear. Trimming stripped 7 bases from V and 2 bases from J, with 11 bases between. CDR3 length: 13 residues. The CDR3 DNA sequence: TGTGCCAGCATCGAGGACGGCAACTATGGCTACACCTTC. Residues: CASIEDGNYGYTF.

V and J are TRBV5-1 and TRBJ2-7; 7 nucleotides agree with TRBD1. The DNA end is more similar to TRBJ2-4, so the J call may be wrong. CDR3 size: 13 residues. In germline, CDR1 is SGHRS, CDR2 YFSETQ. The CDR3 DNA sequence: TGCGCCAGCACCAGTATGCAGGGGGACATTCAGTACTTC. Its translation is CASTSMQGDIQYF.

This clonotype was detected only a few times. V and J are TRBV28 and TRBJ1-2; 7 nucleotides match TRBD1. V dropped 5 bases and J dropped 4; count of bases not matched to a gene: 13. This CDR3 is built from 16 residues. Looked up from germline, CDR1 is MDHEN and CDR2 is SYDVKM. The CDR3: CASSPNRGGIAYGYTF. CDR3 coding DNA: TGTGCCAGCAGTCCAAACAGGGGAGGGATAGCCTATGGCTACACCTTC.

This clonotype was seen a few times. This chain links TRBV10-3 with TRBJ2-7, with D possibly matching TRBD1 (6 bases). In germline, CDR1 is ENHRY, CDR2 SYGVKD. The germline V and J ends were trimmed by 3 bases and 3 bases, with 9 bases remaining between them. The CDR3 has 13 amino acids. The CDR3, as DNA: TGTGCCATCAGTGATCAGGGGAACTACGAGCAGTACTTC. Protein sequence: CAISDQGNYEQYF.

The chain uses TRBV20-1 and TRBJ1-2; 9 nucleotides align to TRBD1. J was trimmed by 5 bases and V by 4 bases; bases with no gene match: 8. Germline CDR1 is DFQATT and CDR2 is SNEGSKA (reference sequence). CDR3 length equals 14 residues. For the CDR3, the DNA is TGCAGTGCTACCCGGGACAGGGCAAAATATGGCTACACCTTC. This translates into CSATRDRAKYGYTF.

This clonotype was detected ten times or more. V gene TRBV4-3 combines with J gene TRBJ1-2; weak D call: TRBD1 (5 bases). The CDR3 is 17 residues long. Trimming stripped 0 bases from V and 1 base from J, with 15 bases between. The V gene's germline CDR1 is LGHNA and CDR2 YSLEER. DNA for the CDR3: TGCGCCAGCAGCCAAGATCAGGGAGGGCGGGTTAACTATGGCTACACCTTC. Translating gives CASSQDQGGRVNYGYTF.

This clonotype was seen at least ten times. The rearrangement uses TRBV29-1 and TRBJ2-5, with a possible D match to TRBD2 (5 bases). Trimming removed 6 bases from V and 2 bases from J, with 16 bases in between. The CDR3 runs to 14 residues. The germline gives CDR1 SQVTM, CDR2 ANQGSEA. The CDR3, as DNA: TGCAGCGTCACGCTAGGACGGGGTCAAGAGACCCAGTACTTC. It codes for CSVTLGRGQETQYF.

This clonotype has more than one count but fewer than ten. The chain employs TRBV7-9 and TRBJ1-2; D is possibly TRBD1 (6 bases). The germline CDR1 and CDR2 sequences are SEHNR and FQNEAQ (reference sequence). The V end was cut by 5 bases, the J end by 4 bases, with 11 bases between. The CDR3 spans 13 residues. CDR3 sequence reads: CASSRGTFYGYTF. CDR3 coding DNA: TGTGCCAGCAGCCGCGGGACATTCTATGGCTACACCTTC.